The clone carrying this TCR beta chain was observed a few times. Its antigen is not known. This may be a read error, as it is one base from a much larger clone. The source of the sample is a study of prognosis after radiotherapy for stage I lung cancer. About the research overall: In this cohort, every patient with non-small cell lung cancer was regarded as medically inoperable. Study-wide results and caveats: Some patients went on to develop distant metastases. Their Shannon entropy after stereotactic body radiation therapy was lower, and its change from baseline was also lower.

This CDR3 has 17 amino acids. From germline, CDR1 is LNHDA and CDR2 SQIVND (reference sequence). The TCR beta CDR3 region was amplified from genomic DNA, with two rounds of multiplex PCR being used for the amplification. Round-one PCR had primers specific to each TRBV and TRBJ gene. A single record per CDR3 protein comes from TCRdb applying MiXCR to the multiplex PCR reads. Of fewer than 40,000 distinct CDR3 sequences in the sample, 34% were seen once. The starting material was PBMCs, obtained before or after stereotactic body radiation therapy (not recorded which). The chain joins TRBV19 to TRBJ2-6; tentatively, D is TRBD1 or TRBD2 (6 bases each). The clonotype comes from a donor aged 50 or older with non-small cell lung cancer. This CDR3 is CASSTQGGSSVANVLTF. The CDR3 DNA reads as TGTGCCAGTAGTACACAGGGAGGAAGCTCTGTGGCCAACGTCCTGACTTTC. The full variable domain, rest sourced from reference TRBV19 and TRBJ2-6, is DGGITQSPKYLFRKEGQNVTLSCEQNLNHDAMYWYRQDPGQGLRLIYYSQIVNDFQKGDIAEGYSVSREKKESFPLTVTSAQKNPTAFYLCASSTQGGSSVANVLTFGAGSRLTVL.